This entry concerns a single T cell receptor beta chain. The antigen is unknown. This entry comes from a study of blood T cells in healthy people across ages. Combining a sample-barcoded 5' primer with a J-beta primer mix, a second PCR ran for roughly 7 to 11 cycles. All cDNA molecules were each tagged by a template-switch adaptor with 12 random nucleotides. Sequencing recovered at least 3 million CDR3-containing paired-end reads from each sample. TCRdb used MiXCR to reprocess the 5' RACE reads, holding one entry per CDR3 protein. The repertoire holds just over 1 million distinct CDR3 sequences, with more than 40% as singletons. Findings of the study overall: Diversity of TCR beta per million T cells declined in a roughly linear way with age.

This CDR3 contains 14 residues. Germline lookup yields CDR1 KGHSH and CDR2 LQKENI. V was cut by 5 bases and J by 12 bases, with 20 bases left in between. Drawn from each donor were around 9.1 milliliters of peripheral blood. The sequencing sample was made of blood. The TCR originated in a woman in her sixties in good health. The V call is TRBV18, the J call TRBJ1-5; D not certain. The DNA of the CDR3 is TGTGCCAGCTCAACGGGAAACGACGGACGTCGCCAGCATTTT. It is translated as CASSTGNDGRRQHF.